Listed below are T cell receptor beta chains from one sample, sequenced in a study of T cell repertoires in ileal Crohn's disease. Assay: immunoSEQ multiplex PCR; the TCRdb copy retains only in-frame clones and omits some. The sample has over 4,500 clones; roughly four fifths are singletons. Sequencing was done on a sample of ileal tissue. These receptors were obtained from an adult with Crohn's disease. Each CDR3 is given with its conserved first and last residue. A D gene is named only where the DNA matches it firmly. The size field is filled for only some rows; it gives once, few, many or a size class.

CDR3	DNA	size	D	V	J
CASSLGLPVTDTQYF	TGTGCCAGCAGCTTGGGACTCCCCGTCACAGATACGCAGTATTTT	-	-	TRBV5-4	TRBJ2-3
CASSWGEYNEQFF	TGTGCCAGCAGTTGGGGGGAGTACAATGAGCAGTTCTTC	once	-	TRBV11-3	TRBJ2-1
CASSGLAGGKRNEQYF	TGCGCCAGCAGCGGACTAGCGGGAGGGAAGCGGAACGAGCAGTACTTC	once	TRBD2	TRBV5-1	TRBJ2-7
CASSSRVMGNQPQHF	TGTGCCAGCAGTTCCAGGGTAATGGGCAATCAGCCCCAGCATTTT	-	-	TRBV5-5	TRBJ1-5
CASSLKGRARNSPLHF	TGTGCCAGCAGTTTAAAGGGCAGGGCACGAAATTCACCCCTCCACTTT	-	-	TRBV28	TRBJ1-6
CASSSDRANTEAFF	TGTGCCAGCAGCTCGGACAGGGCCAACACTGAAGCTTTCTTT	-	TRBD1	TRBV11-2	TRBJ1-1
CASSEGLAGGQQFF	TGTGCCAGCAGTGAAGGACTAGCGGGGGGACAGCAGTTCTTC	-	TRBD2	TRBV6-1	TRBJ2-1
CASSRGLGAYNEQFF	TGCGCCAGCAGCCGCGGACTTGGAGCCTACAATGAGCAGTTCTTC	-	-	TRBV4-1	TRBJ2-1
CASSLGDRAGYGYTF	TGCGCCAGCAGCTTGGGGGACAGGGCCGGCTATGGCTACACCTTC	-	TRBD1	TRBV5-1	TRBJ1-2
CASRTPITGAGNTIYF	TGTGCCAGCAGAACCCCGATTACAGGGGCTGGAAACACCATATATTTT	once	TRBD1	TRBV28	TRBJ1-3
CASSVVQGANTEAFF	TGTGCCAGCAGCGTAGTGCAGGGGGCTAACACTGAAGCTTTCTTT	-	TRBD1	TRBV9	TRBJ1-1
CASSLTPLRQTKNTGELFF	TGTGCCAGCAGCTTAACACCCCTCCGGCAGACTAAGAACACCGGGGAGCTGTTTTTT	-	-	TRBV7-3	TRBJ2-2
CASGTGQGNYNEQFF	TGTGCTAGTGGTACCGGACAGGGTAATTACAATGAGCAGTTCTTC	once	TRBD1	TRBV12-5	TRBJ2-1
CASSLGQALYSNQPQHF	TGTGCCAGCAGCTTAGGCCAGGCTCTTTATAGCAATCAGCCCCAGCATTTT	-	-	TRBV7-2	TRBJ1-5
CASSLGVSHSYEQYF	TGCGCCAGCAGCTTGGGAGTGTCCCACTCCTACGAGCAGTACTTC	-	-	TRBV5-1	TRBJ2-7
CASTSTGKDTQYF	TGCGCCAGCACCTCGACAGGGAAGGATACGCAGTATTTT	-	TRBD1	TRBV5-1	TRBJ2-3
CASSSRGWGGNGNTIYF	TGTGCCAGCAGCTCTAGAGGGTGGGGGGGAAATGGAAACACCATATATTTT	once	-	TRBV5-8	TRBJ1-3
CASSLKTGRAGTGELFF	TGTGCCAGCAGCTTGAAGACCGGGAGGGCCGGCACCGGGGAGCTGTTTTTT	-	TRBD2	TRBV5-4	TRBJ2-2
CASSSLGDSQYF	TGCGCCAGCAGCTCCCTGGGGGACTCACAGTACTTC	-	-	TRBV5-1	TRBJ2-5
CARSLGGKAGELFF	TGTGCCAGAAGCTTGGGCGGGAAGGCCGGGGAGCTGTTTTTT	-	-	TRBV5-3	TRBJ2-2
CASSLVTSGNNEQFF	TGTGCCAGCAGCTTAGTAACTAGCGGAAACAATGAGCAGTTCTTC	-	TRBD2	TRBV11-2	TRBJ2-1
CATSRVVRGNQPQHF	TGTGCCACCAGCAGAGTAGTCCGGGGCAATCAGCCCCAGCATTTT	-	-	TRBV15	TRBJ1-5
CASSLTGPYEQYF	TGTGCCAGCAGTCTAACAGGGCCGTACGAGCAGTACTTC	-	-	TRBV6-6	TRBJ2-7
CASSLERYTEAFF	TGTGCCAGCAGCTTGGAGCGGTACACTGAAGCTTTCTTT	-	-	TRBV5-8	TRBJ1-1
CASSQDLGPGHQGAGYTF	TGCGCCAGCAGCCAAGATTTAGGACCGGGACACCAGGGAGCTGGCTACACCTTC	few	-	TRBV4-1	TRBJ1-2
CASSLGALGTTEAFF	TGTGCCAGCAGCTTAGGAGCGCTTGGAACCACTGAAGCTTTCTTT	-	-	TRBV7-9	TRBJ1-1
CASSYSAGGGYGYTF	TGTGCCAGCAGTTACTCGGCAGGAGGCGGGTATGGCTACACCTTC	-	-	TRBV6-5	TRBJ1-2
CASSLGHSYGYTF	TGTGCCAGCAGCTTAGGACACTCCTATGGCTACACCTTC	-	-	TRBV7-9	TRBJ1-2
CASSLQGNYGYTF	TGTGCCAGCAGCTTACAGGGGAACTATGGCTACACCTTC	-	-	TRBV7-3	TRBJ1-2
CASSHGGSYNEQFF	TGTGCCAGCAGCCACGGCGGGAGCTACAATGAGCAGTTCTTC	-	TRBD2	TRBV4-2	TRBJ2-1
CASSYRGTGELFF	TGTGCCAGCAGTTACAGGGGTACCGGGGAGCTGTTTTTT	-	-	TRBV6-5	TRBJ2-2
CASSFVAGGYNEQFF	TGCGCCAGCAGCTTCGTAGCGGGAGGGTACAATGAGCAGTTCTTC	-	TRBD2	TRBV5-1	TRBJ2-1
CACRGRSPLHF	TGTGCCTGTCGGGGGAGATCACCCCTCCACTTT	-	-	TRBV30	TRBJ1-6
CASSPGQDNSPLHF	TGTGCCAGCAGCCCGGGACAGGATAATTCACCCCTCCACTTT	-	TRBD1	TRBV6-6	TRBJ1-6
CASSLSPFSYNEQFF	TGTGCCAGCAGCCTTAGCCCGTTCTCCTACAATGAGCAGTTCTTC	-	-	TRBV7-3	TRBJ2-1
CASSYDGSSYNEQFF	TGTGCCAGCAGTTATGACGGGAGCTCCTACAATGAGCAGTTCTTC	once	-	TRBV6-6	TRBJ2-1
CASSEGQGNYGYTF	TGTGCCAGCAGTGAAGGGCAGGGGAACTATGGCTACACCTTC	-	-	TRBV6-1	TRBJ1-2
CASGLNYEQFF	TGTGCTAGTGGTTTGAACTATGAGCAGTTCTTC	-	-	TRBV12-5	TRBJ2-1
CASSLSVNTGELFF	TGCGCCAGCAGCTTGAGCGTGAACACCGGGGAGCTGTTTTTT	-	-	TRBV5-1	TRBJ2-2
CASSQELAGGDTQYF	TGCGCCAGCAGCCAAGAGCTAGCGGGGGGGGATACGCAGTATTTT	few	TRBD2	TRBV4-1	TRBJ2-3
CASSGQGYTGELFF	TGCGCCAGCAGCGGACAGGGCTACACCGGGGAGCTGTTTTTT	-	TRBD1	TRBV5-1	TRBJ2-2
CASSDAGGMYGYTF	TGCGCCAGCAGTGATGCGGGGGGGATGTATGGCTACACCTTC	-	-	TRBV10-2	TRBJ1-2
CASSQDRGGPETQYF	TGCGCCAGCAGCCAAGACCGGGGGGGCCCGGAGACCCAGTACTTC	-	TRBD2	TRBV4-1	TRBJ2-5
CASSLAGQMEKLFF	TGTGCCAGCAGCTTAGCGGGACAGATGGAAAAACTGTTTTTT	-	TRBD1	TRBV7-2	TRBJ1-4
CASSSVKAGVSYEQYF	TGTGCCAGCAGCTCGGTCAAAGCCGGGGTCTCCTACGAGCAGTACTTC	-	-	TRBV5-6	TRBJ2-7
CASSPWAGLGNQPQHF	TGTGCCAGTAGTCCGTGGGCGGGGTTAGGCAATCAGCCCCAGCATTTT	-	-	TRBV19	TRBJ1-5
CASSPGQGAVNIQYF	TGTGCCAGCAGCCCGGGACAGGGGGCGGTAAACATTCAGTACTTC	-	TRBD1	TRBV5-4	TRBJ2-4
CASSTRLANLIGGSYEQYF	TGTGCCAGCAGTACCCGACTAGCGAACTTGATAGGGGGCTCCTACGAGCAGTACTTC	-	TRBD2	TRBV28	TRBJ2-7
CAWSVLSGGAVEQFF	TGTGCCTGGAGTGTACTAAGCGGGGGGGCCGTTGAGCAGTTCTTC	-	TRBD2	TRBV30	TRBJ2-1
CASSESGLSTDTQYF	TGTGCCAGCAGTGAATCGGGACTTAGCACAGATACGCAGTATTTT	once	-	TRBV6-1	TRBJ2-3
CASRPDSSRLQQYF	TGTGCCAGCAGACCCGACAGCTCCCGACTGCAGCAGTACTTC	-	-	TRBV6-5	TRBJ2-7
CASSAPGLAGPETQYF	TGTGCCAGTAGTGCCCCGGGACTAGCGGGGCCGGAGACCCAGTACTTC	-	TRBD2	TRBV19	TRBJ2-5